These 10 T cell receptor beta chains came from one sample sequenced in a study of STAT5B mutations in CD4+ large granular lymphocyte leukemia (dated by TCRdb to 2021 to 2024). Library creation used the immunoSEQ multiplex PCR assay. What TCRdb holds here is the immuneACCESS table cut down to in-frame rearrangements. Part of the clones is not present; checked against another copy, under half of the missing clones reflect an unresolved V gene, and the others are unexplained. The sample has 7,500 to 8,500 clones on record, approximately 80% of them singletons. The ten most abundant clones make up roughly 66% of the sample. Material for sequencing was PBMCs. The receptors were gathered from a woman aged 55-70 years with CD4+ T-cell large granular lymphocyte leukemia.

The CDR3, as DNA: TGTGCCAGCAGCCAGGGACAGGGGGGAACTAATGAAAAACTGTTTTTT. The encoded protein is CASSQGQGGTNEKLFF. The chain couples TRBV11-3 to TRBJ1-4, with 11 bases aligning to TRBD1. The junction had 3 bases not matched to a gene; V was cut back by 5 bases and J by 1 base. Germline V CDR1 and CDR2: SGHNT, YENEEA. The CDR3 covers 16 residues.

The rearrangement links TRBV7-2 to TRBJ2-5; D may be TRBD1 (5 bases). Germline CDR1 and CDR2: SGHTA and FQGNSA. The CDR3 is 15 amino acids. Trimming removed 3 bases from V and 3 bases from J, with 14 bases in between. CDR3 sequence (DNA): TGTGCCAGCAGCTTGGGGCCAGCAAGAGAAGAGACCCAGTACTTC. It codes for CASSLGPAREETQYF.

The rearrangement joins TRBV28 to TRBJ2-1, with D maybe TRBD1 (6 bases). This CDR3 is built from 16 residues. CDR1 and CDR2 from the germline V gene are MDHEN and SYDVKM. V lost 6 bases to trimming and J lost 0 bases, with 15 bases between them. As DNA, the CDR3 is TGTGCCAGCAGCTCCTACCAGGGGAGCTCCTACAATGAGCAGTTCTTC. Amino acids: CASSSYQGSSYNEQFF.

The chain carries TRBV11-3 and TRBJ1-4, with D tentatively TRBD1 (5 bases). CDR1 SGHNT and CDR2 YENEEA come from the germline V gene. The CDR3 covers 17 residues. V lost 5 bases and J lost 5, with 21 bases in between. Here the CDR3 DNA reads TGTGCCAGCAGCCTACGTACCTGGACACTTGTGAATGAAAAACTGTTTTTT. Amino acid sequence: CASSLRTWTLVNEKLFF.

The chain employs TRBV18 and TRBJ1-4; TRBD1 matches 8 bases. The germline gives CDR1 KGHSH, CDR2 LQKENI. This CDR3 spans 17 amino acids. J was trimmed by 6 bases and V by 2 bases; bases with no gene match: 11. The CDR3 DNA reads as TGTGCCAGCTCACCAGGGACAGGTGGCGGTATGGATGAAAAACTGTTTTTT. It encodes CASSPGTGGGMDEKLFF.

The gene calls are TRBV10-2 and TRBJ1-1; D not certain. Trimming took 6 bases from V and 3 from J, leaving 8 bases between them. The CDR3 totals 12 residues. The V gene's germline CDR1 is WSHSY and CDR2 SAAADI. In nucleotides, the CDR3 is TGCGCCAGCAGAATTCTAGACACTGAAGCTTTCTTT. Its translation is CASRILDTEAFF.

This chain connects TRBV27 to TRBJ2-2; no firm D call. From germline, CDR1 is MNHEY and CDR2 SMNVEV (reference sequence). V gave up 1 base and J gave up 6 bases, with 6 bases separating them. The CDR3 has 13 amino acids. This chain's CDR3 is CASSLYYSGELFF. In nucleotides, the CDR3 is TGTGCCAGCAGTTTATATTATTCCGGGGAGCTGTTTTTT.

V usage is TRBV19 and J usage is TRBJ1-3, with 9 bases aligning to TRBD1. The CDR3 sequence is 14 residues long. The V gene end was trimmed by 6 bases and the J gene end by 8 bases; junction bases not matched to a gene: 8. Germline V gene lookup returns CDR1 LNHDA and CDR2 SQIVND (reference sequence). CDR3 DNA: TGTGCCAGTAGCCCGGGACAGGGAAGGGACACCATATATTTT. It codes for CASSPGQGRDTIYF.

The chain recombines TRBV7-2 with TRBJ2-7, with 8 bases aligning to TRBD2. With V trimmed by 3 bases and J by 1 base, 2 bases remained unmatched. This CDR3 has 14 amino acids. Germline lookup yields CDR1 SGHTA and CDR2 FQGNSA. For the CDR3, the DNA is TGTGCCAGCAGCTTCGGGGGGGAATCCTACGAGCAGTACTTC. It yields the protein CASSFGGESYEQYF.

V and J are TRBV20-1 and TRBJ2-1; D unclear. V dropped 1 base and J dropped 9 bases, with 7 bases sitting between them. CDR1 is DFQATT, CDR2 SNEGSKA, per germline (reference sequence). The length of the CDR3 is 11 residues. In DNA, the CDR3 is TGCAGTGCTAGAGTGGGTTCTGAGCAGTTCTTC. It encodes CSARVGSEQFF.